These 21 T cell receptor beta chains share one sample of origin, sequenced in a study of cytomegalovirus exposure and HLA in healthy donors. PCR primers comprised 60 Vbeta and 13 Jbeta primers. Assay used: immunoSEQ multiplex PCR; TCRdb lists only in-frame clones, some missing. The table includes about 110,000 clones, 86% detected once. The sequenced material came from PBMCs. All receptors come from a man aged 35-49 years in good health and CMV-seronegative.

The chain has TRBV19 and TRBJ1-6; 7 bases fit TRBD1. The CDR3 runs 15 residues. From germline, CDR1 is LNHDA and CDR2 SQIVND (reference sequence). V lost 6 bases and J lost 4; bases outside the gene matches: 6. CDR3 residues: CASSEDRKYNSPLHF. As DNA, the CDR3 is TGTGCCAGTAGCGAGGACAGGAAATATAATTCACCCCTCCACTTT.

V gene TRBV7-2 combines with J gene TRBJ2-3, with a weak D call TRBD1 (7 bases). V dropped 4 bases and J dropped 0 bases, with 11 bases sitting between them. CDR3 length: 15 residues. Per the germline V gene, CDR1 is SGHTA and CDR2 is FQGNSA. The CDR3 here is CASSSRGQSTDTQYF. As DNA, the CDR3 is TGTGCCAGCAGCTCGCGGGGACAGAGCACAGATACGCAGTATTTT.

The CDR3 reads CASSLLARAGELFF. DNA for the CDR3: TGTGCCAGCAGCCTACTAGCGAGGGCCGGGGAGCTGTTTTTT. The rearrangement joins TRBV14 to TRBJ2-2; 7 nucleotides line up with TRBD2. This CDR3 region has 14 residues. V was pared by 4 bases and J by 6 bases, with 5 bases of the junction left unmatched. Germline V gene lookup returns CDR1 SGHDN and CDR2 FVKESK.

V gene TRBV2 combines with J gene TRBJ1-4; D is perhaps TRBD1 (5 bases). CDR3 length equals 14 residues. The V gene's germline CDR1 is SNHLY and CDR2 FYNNEI. Trimming pared 6 bases from V and 4 bases from J, leaving 12 bases between. CDR3 DNA sequence: TGTGCCAGCAGGCGACAGCTGCTTAATGAAAAACTGTTTTTT. Translation: CASRRQLLNEKLFF.

CDR3 residues: CASGQAWSPEAFF. DNA of the CDR3: TGTGCCAGCGGACAGGCTTGGAGCCCTGAAGCTTTCTTT. The gene calls are TRBV11-1 and TRBJ1-1; 7 nucleotides agree with TRBD1. The CDR3 runs 13 residues. After removal of 8 bases from V and 6 bases from J, the junction contained 9 bases not matched to a gene. Germline V gene sequence: CDR1 SGHAT, CDR2 FQDESV (reference sequence).

This clone was counted once. This rearrangement joins TRBV2 to TRBJ1-4, with TRBD1 identical over 9 bases. The junction had 10 bases not matched to a gene; V was cut back by 7 bases and J by 7 bases. The CDR3 is 15 residues long. The germline gives CDR1 SNHLY, CDR2 FYNNEI. The CDR3 is CASNLQGAPGEKLFF. CDR3 nucleotides: TGTGCCAGCAACCTACAGGGGGCCCCGGGTGAAAAACTGTTTTTT. Full variable domain (missing parts from reference TRBV2 and TRBJ1-4): EPEVTQTPSHQVTQMGQEVILRCVPISNHLYFYWYRQILGQKVEFLVSFYNNEISEKSEIFDDQFSVERPDGSNFTLKIRSTKLEDSAMYFCASNLQGAPGEKLFFGSGTQLSVL.

This sequence joins TRBV4-1 and TRBJ2-2, with 9 bases matching TRBD1. V lost 2 bases to trimming and J lost 5 bases; unmatched junction nucleotides: 9. Germline values: CDR1 MGHRA, CDR2 YSYEKL. This CDR3 comprises 17 residues. The CDR3 nucleotides are TGCGCCAGCAGCCAAAGGGCTGGGACAGGGTATACCGGGGAGCTGTTTTTT. This sequence encodes CASSQRAGTGYTGELFF.

This clone was found once. V and J are TRBV29-1 and TRBJ2-1; perhaps TRBD1 as D (5 bases). The CDR3 runs to 12 residues. CDR1 SQVTM and CDR2 ANQGSEA come from the germline V gene. V lost 7 bases and J 7 bases, leaving 14 bases between the germline ends. The CDR3 DNA follows: TGCAGCGCCGGACACCAAGGGAATGAGCAGTTCTTC. Translated, it gives CSAGHQGNEQFF.

The V and J genes are TRBV6-1 and TRBJ1-6; D is unresolved. CDR1 is MNHNS and CDR2 is SASEGT in the germline V gene. Trimming left V 2 bases short and J 7 bases short, with 15 bases between. CDR3 length: 16 residues. This chain's CDR3 is CASSEYRSGKNSPLHF. The DNA of the CDR3 is TGTGCCAGCAGTGAATATCGGTCCGGGAAGAATTCACCCCTCCACTTT.

The chain joins TRBV7-2 to TRBJ1-6, with D possibly being TRBD1 (6 bases). Trimming took 5 bases from V and 4 from J, leaving 12 bases between them. Germline V gene data show CDR1 as SGHTA and CDR2 as FQGNSA. CDR3 length: 15 residues. CDR3 in amino acids: CASSRDTVYNSPLHF. DNA for the CDR3: TGTGCCAGCAGCCGGGACACGGTTTATAATTCACCCCTCCACTTT.

The chain uses TRBV5-1 and TRBJ1-1, with 9 bases matching TRBD1. CDR3 length: 15 residues. Germline V gene lookup returns CDR1 SGHRS and CDR2 YFSETQ. Unmatched junction bases numbered 5, after V lost 4 bases and J lost 1 base. The CDR3 bases are TGCGCCAGCAGCCGTGAGGACAGGGGGAACACTGAAGCTTTCTTT. Its translation: CASSREDRGNTEAFF.

This clone has a single count. V usage is TRBV4-1 and J usage is TRBJ1-2; D might be TRBD1 (6 bases). The CDR3 totals 17 residues. Germline CDR1 MGHRA, CDR2 YSYEKL. V lost 0 bases, J lost 3 bases, and 17 bases lay in between. The CDR3 DNA follows: TGCGCCAGCAGCCAAGACAAAAAAGACGGACAGTACTATGGCTACACCTTC. Translating it yields CASSQDKKDGQYYGYTF.

This chain connects TRBV5-1 to TRBJ1-5, with a possible D match to TRBD1 (6 bases). CDR1 is SGHRS and CDR2 is YFSETQ in the germline V gene. Trimming removed 4 bases at V and 4 bases at J, with 15 bases between. This CDR3 is 15 amino acids long. CDR3 residues: CASSPDQGSNQPQHF. The CDR3 DNA is TGCGCCAGCAGCCCCGACCAGGGGTCTAATCAGCCCCAGCATTTT.

The chain links TRBV5-1 to TRBJ1-2; the D is unclear. CDR3 length: 13 residues. Germline V gene data show CDR1 as SGHRS and CDR2 as YFSETQ. V was pared by 6 bases and J by 4 bases, with 13 bases between. The CDR3 protein is CASTVEPSYGYTF. CDR3 sequence (DNA): TGCGCCAGCACCGTAGAACCTTCCTATGGCTACACCTTC.

The chain uses TRBV7-2 and TRBJ1-5; the D gene is possibly TRBD1 (5 bases). The CDR3 totals 13 residues. Germline CDR1 is SGHTA and CDR2 is FQGNSA. V was cut by 6 bases and J by 12 bases, with 18 bases left in between. The CDR3 DNA follows: TGTGCCAGCAGGTCCCCGCAGGGTATACGCCAGCATTTT. Protein: CASRSPQGIRQHF. Complete variable domain (other parts from reference TRBV7-2 and TRBJ1-5): GAGVSQSPSNKVTEKGKDVELRCDPISGHTALYWYRQSLGQGLEFLIYFQGNSAPDKSGLPSDRFSAERTGGSVSTLTIQRTQQEDSAVYLCASRSPQGIRQHFGDGTRLSIL.

V gene TRBV4-1 combines with J gene TRBJ2-3; TRBD2 agrees at 10 bases. Unmatched junction bases numbered 19, after V lost 4 bases and J lost 0 bases. The CDR3 totals 21 residues. CDR1 is MGHRA, CDR2 YSYEKL, per germline. The DNA of the CDR3 is TGCGCCAGCAGCCCGACCACAGGACTAGCGGACCTGAAACAAAGCACAGATACGCAGTATTTT. Translating gives CASSPTTGLADLKQSTDTQYF.

The rearrangement links TRBV11-2 to TRBJ2-7; 10 nucleotides align to TRBD1. Trimming removed 3 bases from V and 6 bases from J; junction bases left unmatched: 5. Germline values: CDR1 SGHAT, CDR2 FQNNGV. This CDR3 is built from 14 residues. As DNA, the CDR3 is TGTGCCAGCAGCTTCGGGACAGGGGTCCTCGAGCAGTACTTC. Translated, it gives CASSFGTGVLEQYF.

The gene calls are TRBV6-1 and TRBJ1-5; D not resolved. The length of the CDR3 is 13 residues. The germline V gene encodes CDR1 MNHNS and CDR2 SASEGT. Deletions cut 5 bases from V and 4 bases from J, with 9 bases between. The CDR3 coding sequence is TGTGCCAGCAGTTCCCCACTTAATCAGCCCCAGCATTTT. Amino acids: CASSSPLNQPQHF.

This clone is a singleton in its sample. The CDR3 bases are TGTGCCAGCAGTCCCCTATCGGGACAGCCTTCGAATCAGAATCAGCCCCAGCATTTT. This translates into CASSPLSGQPSNQNQPQHF. The genes are TRBV27 and TRBJ1-5, with 7 bases lining up with TRBD1. V gave up 5 bases and J gave up 4 bases; unmatched junction bases: 20. CDR1 is MNHEY and CDR2 is SMNVEV in the germline V gene (reference sequence). The CDR3 has 19 amino acids.

CDR3: CASSSRDSSNQPQHF. Here the CDR3 DNA reads TGTGCCAGCAGCTCCCGGGACAGCTCTAATCAGCCCCAGCATTTT. The rearrangement uses TRBV7-9 and TRBJ1-5; 7 positions agree with TRBD1. V was clipped by 4 bases and J by 4 bases; unmatched bases: 7. CDR1 is SEHNR and CDR2 is FQNEAQ in the germline V gene (reference sequence). This CDR3 spans 15 amino acids.

This rearrangement joins TRBV5-4 to TRBJ2-5, with 10 nucleotides matching TRBD2. The CDR3 loop spans 19 amino acids. The germline CDR1 and CDR2 sequences are SGHNT and YYREEE (reference sequence). The V gene end was trimmed by 3 bases and the J gene end by 1 base; junction bases not matched to a gene: 15. As DNA, the CDR3 is TGTGCCAGCAGCTCTGGCCTTCCTAGCGGGGGTCTACCCCAAGAGACCCAGTACTTC. This sequence encodes CASSSGLPSGGLPQETQYF.